This T cell receptor beta chain stems from a study of T-cell memory formation after mild COVID-19 (dated by TCRdb to the early 2020s). About the study as a whole: TCR sequence clusters from the two donors were largely donor specific. Longitudinal TCRalpha and TCRbeta repertoire sequencing tracked T-cell clones expanding and contracting after mild COVID-19 in a couple of donors. Two young, previously healthy adult volunteers made up the cohort, one male and one female.

Results and caveats for the whole study, not just this receptor: Some responding clones were detected in pre-infection memory, suggesting pre-existing cross-reactive memory T cells joined the SARS-CoV-2 response. Contracting CD4+ clones were found mainly in CM and EM memory subsets, while CD8+ clones were enriched in EMRA. The study included only a couple of mild cases, and larger cohorts that include severe cases with pre-infection samples were judged to be necessary. SARS-CoV-2 specificity of the second-wave clones peaking on day 37 was not confirmed. Balanced CD4/CD8 phenotypes were observed for clones contracting from day 15 to 85, whereas a bias towards CD4+ was observed for a second wave of clones expanding from day 15 to 37.

As for this clonotype: There is no known antigen for this receptor. Base-call qualities are not available, and no considerably larger clone is one nucleotide away.

Ficoll-Paque density gradient centrifugation was used to isolate PBMCs. V lost 5 bases and J lost 0 bases; the stretch between them is 10 bases long. Inclusive of the bounding cysteine and phenylalanine, the CDR3 is 14 residues long. The entry retains the CDR3 DNA only, 42 bases that are in frame from base 1. Sequencing was performed on an Illumina NovaSeq 6000. Using 5'RACE with constant-segment primers, TCRalpha and TCRbeta cDNA libraries were constructed, with sample barcodes and unique molecular identifiers added in the process. Trizol reagent was used to extract RNA from every sample. The libraries were amplified in two PCR steps, and the second step added a second sample barcode and Illumina TruSeq adapters. Sequencing of the libraries was done on an Illumina NovaSeq, producing 2 x 150 bp paired-end reads. The original pipeline was this. Reads were demultiplexed and collapsed into UMI-guided consensus sequences with migec v1.2.7. With mixcr v2.1.11, UMI consensuses were aligned to TRA and TRB V and J templates and assembled into clonotypes. Expanded or contracted clonotypes were those called significant by both edgeR and NoisET, with noise models trained on biological replicates. edgeR calls used a false discovery rate-adjusted p below 0.01 and a log2 fold-change threshold of 1. As an exploratory analysis of dynamics, PCA with hierarchical clustering was applied to max-normalized trajectories of the 1000 most abundant clonotypes. Separately sequenced CD4+ and CD8+ repertoires were used to assign the CD4 or CD8 phenotype of responding clones. Clones were called with MiXCR by TCRdb after fastp trimmed the public reads at Q25, and only in-frame beta chains were retained. Records with the same CDR3 protein are collapsed into one entry carrying the most frequent genes and DNA. The V and J calls reflect TCRdb's pipeline rather than the authors' work. For this sample the table gives roughly 580,000 distinct CDR3 sequences, of which 15% to 20% were detected only once. Jointly, the top ten make up 12% of the sample.

The TCR was taken from an adult woman who had mild COVID-19 (a few samples of this study predate the infection). The sample titles of this study are shuffled in the database, so cell type and time point are left out; the donor was told from shared clones. Recombination joined TRBV12-3 or TRBV12-4 with TRBJ1-2, with the D gene too uncertain to name. The sample consisted of PBMCs or a T cell subset sorted from them (not recorded which). The CDR3 here reads CASSAGWANYGYTF. DNA sequence: TGTGCCAGCAGTGCCGGGTGGGCTAACTATGGCTACACCTTC.